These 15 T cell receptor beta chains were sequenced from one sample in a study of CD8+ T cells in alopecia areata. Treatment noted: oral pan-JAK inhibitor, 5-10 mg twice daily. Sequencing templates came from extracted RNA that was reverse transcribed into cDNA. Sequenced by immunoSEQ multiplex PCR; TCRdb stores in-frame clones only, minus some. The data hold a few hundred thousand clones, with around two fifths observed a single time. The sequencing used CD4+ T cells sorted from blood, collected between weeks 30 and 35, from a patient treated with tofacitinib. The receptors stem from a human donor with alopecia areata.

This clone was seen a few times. The CDR3 sequence is CASSWPPGGSTDTQYF. CDR3 bases: TGTGCCAGCAGCTGGCCCCCGGGGGGCAGCACAGATACGCAGTATTTT. The chain carries TRBV7-9 and TRBJ2-3, with D possibly being TRBD2 (7 bases). The CDR3 sequence is 16 residues long. Germline lookup yields CDR1 SEHNR and CDR2 FQNEAQ (reference sequence). Trimming took 4 bases from V and 0 from J, leaving 14 bases between them.

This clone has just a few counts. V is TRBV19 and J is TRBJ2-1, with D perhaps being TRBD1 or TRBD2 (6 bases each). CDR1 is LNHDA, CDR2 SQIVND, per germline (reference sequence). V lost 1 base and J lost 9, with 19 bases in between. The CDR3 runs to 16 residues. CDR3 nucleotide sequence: TGTGCCAGTAGTATAGTCGACAGGCTCGGAGGGCGTGAGCAGTTCTTC. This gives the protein CASSIVDRLGGREQFF.

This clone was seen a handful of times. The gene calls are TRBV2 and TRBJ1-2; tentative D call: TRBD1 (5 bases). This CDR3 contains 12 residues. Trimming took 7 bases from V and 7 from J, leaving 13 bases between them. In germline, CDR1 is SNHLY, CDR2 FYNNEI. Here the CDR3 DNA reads TGTGCCAGCATTAATCAGGGCGGTGGCTACACCTTC. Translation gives CASINQGGGYTF.

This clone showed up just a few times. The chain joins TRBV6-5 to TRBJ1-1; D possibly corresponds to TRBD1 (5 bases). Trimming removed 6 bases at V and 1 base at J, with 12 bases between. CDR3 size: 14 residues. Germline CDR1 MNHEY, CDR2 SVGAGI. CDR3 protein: CASRLGARNTEAFF. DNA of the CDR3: TGTGCCAGCAGATTAGGGGCGAGGAACACTGAAGCTTTCTTT.

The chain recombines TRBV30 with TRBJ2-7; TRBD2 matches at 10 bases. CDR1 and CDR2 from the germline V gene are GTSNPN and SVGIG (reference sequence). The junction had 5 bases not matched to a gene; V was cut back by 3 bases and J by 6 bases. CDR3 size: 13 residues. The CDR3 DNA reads TGTGCCTGGAGGGCTAGCGGGAGTCGCGAGCAGTACTTC. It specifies CAWRASGSREQYF.

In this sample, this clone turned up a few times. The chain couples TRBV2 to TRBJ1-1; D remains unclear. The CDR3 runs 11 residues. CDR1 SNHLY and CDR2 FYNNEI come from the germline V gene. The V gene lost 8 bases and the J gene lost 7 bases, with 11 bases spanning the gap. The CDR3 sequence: CASAIEVEAFF. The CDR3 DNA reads TGTGCCAGCGCTATAGAAGTTGAAGCTTTCTTT.

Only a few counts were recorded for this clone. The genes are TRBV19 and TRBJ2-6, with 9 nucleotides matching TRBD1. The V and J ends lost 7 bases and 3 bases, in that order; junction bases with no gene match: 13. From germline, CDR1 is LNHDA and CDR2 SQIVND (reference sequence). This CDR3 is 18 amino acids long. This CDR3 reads CASTHTRDRANGANVLTF. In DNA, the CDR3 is TGTGCCAGTACCCATACGAGGGACAGGGCGAATGGGGCCAACGTCCTGACTTTC.

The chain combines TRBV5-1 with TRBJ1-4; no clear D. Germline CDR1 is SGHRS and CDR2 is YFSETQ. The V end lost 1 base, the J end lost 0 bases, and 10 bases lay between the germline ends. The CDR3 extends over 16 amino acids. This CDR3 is CASSLNVGPTNEKLFF. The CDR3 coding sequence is TGCGCCAGCAGCTTGAATGTCGGACCAACTAATGAAAAACTGTTTTTT.

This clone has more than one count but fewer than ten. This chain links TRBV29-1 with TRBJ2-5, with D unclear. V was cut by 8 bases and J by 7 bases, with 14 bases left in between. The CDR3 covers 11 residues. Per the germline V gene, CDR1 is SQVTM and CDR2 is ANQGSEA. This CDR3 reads CSSRARWTQYF. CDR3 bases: TGCAGCTCCCGGGCCCGATGGACCCAGTACTTC.

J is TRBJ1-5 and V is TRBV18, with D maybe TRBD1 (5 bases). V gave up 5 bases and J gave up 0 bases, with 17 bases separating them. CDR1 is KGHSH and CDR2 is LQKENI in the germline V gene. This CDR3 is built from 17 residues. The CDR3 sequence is CASSMLAPGNSNQPQHF. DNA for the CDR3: TGTGCCAGCTCAATGCTTGCCCCAGGGAATAGCAATCAGCCCCAGCATTTT. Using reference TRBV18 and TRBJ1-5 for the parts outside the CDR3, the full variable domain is NAGVMQNPRHLVRRRGQEARLRCSPMKGHSHVYWYRQLPEEGLKFMVYLQKENIIDESGMPKERFSAEFPKEGPSILRIQQVVRGDSAAYFCASSMLAPGNSNQPQHFGDGTRLSIL.

As DNA, the CDR3 is TGTGCCAGCAGTTCCCCGGCCCAGGGTAGCGACATTCAGTACTTC. Encoded protein: CASSSPAQGSDIQYF. The chain combines TRBV6-5 with TRBJ2-4; either TRBD1 or TRBD2 may fit D (5 bases each). This CDR3 comprises 15 residues. Germline values: CDR1 MNHEY, CDR2 SVGAGI. V was shortened by 4 bases and J by 8 bases, with 18 bases between the two germline ends.

As DNA, the CDR3 is TGTGCCAGCAGTTCCTGGACAGGGGGCACAGATACGCAGTATTTT. This translates into CASSSWTGGTDTQYF. This chain links TRBV27 with TRBJ2-3, with 9 bases identical to TRBD1. The CDR3 length is 15 residues. Germline CDR1 MNHEY, CDR2 SMNVEV (reference sequence). J lost 1 base, V lost 4 bases, and 3 bases had no gene match.

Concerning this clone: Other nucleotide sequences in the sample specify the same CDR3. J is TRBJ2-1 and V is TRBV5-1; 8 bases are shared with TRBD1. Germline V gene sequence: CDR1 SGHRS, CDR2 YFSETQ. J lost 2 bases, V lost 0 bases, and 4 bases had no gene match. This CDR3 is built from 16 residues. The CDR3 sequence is CASSLAGGITYNEQFF. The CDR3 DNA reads TGCGCCAGCAGCTTGGCAGGGGGCATCACCTACAATGAGCAGTTCTTC.

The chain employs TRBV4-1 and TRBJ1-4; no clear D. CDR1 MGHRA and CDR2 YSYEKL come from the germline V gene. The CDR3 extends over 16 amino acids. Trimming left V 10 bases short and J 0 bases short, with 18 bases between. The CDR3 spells CATSDGNLATNEKLFF. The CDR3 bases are TGCGCCACCTCGGACGGTAACCTTGCAACTAATGAAAAACTGTTTTTT.

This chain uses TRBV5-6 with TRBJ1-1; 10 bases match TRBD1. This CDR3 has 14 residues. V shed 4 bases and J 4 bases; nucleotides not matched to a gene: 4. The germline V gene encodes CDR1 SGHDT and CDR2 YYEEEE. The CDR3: CASSRGQGTTEAFF. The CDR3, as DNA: TGTGCCAGCAGCAGGGGACAGGGGACCACTGAAGCTTTCTTT.